The entry below describes one T cell receptor beta chain. TCRdb re-derived calls from the RT-PCR reads in MiXCR, one entry per CDR3 protein. The profile covers approximately 430,000 distinct CDR3 sequences, with 16% appearing a single time and roughly 7% taken by the ten largest. These data are taken from a study of patients and donors after allogeneic stem cell transplantation. This CDR3 has 13 residues. The germline V gene has CDR1 GTSNPN and CDR2 SVGIG (reference sequence). V dropped 0 bases and J dropped 4 bases, with 9 bases sitting between them. The sample comprised blood, either unsorted or a sorted T cell fraction (not recorded which). The J gene is TRBJ1-1, the V gene TRBV30, with D perhaps matching TRBD1 (6 bases). This receptor was obtained from a human donor who was either an allogeneic HSCT recipient or a stem cell or donor lymphocyte infusion donor (not recorded which). It is not recorded whose cells these are; they may come from a transplant donor. DNA of the CDR3: TGTGCCTGGAGTGTACAGGGTCCCACTGAAGCTTTCTTT. This sequence encodes CAWSVQGPTEAFF.